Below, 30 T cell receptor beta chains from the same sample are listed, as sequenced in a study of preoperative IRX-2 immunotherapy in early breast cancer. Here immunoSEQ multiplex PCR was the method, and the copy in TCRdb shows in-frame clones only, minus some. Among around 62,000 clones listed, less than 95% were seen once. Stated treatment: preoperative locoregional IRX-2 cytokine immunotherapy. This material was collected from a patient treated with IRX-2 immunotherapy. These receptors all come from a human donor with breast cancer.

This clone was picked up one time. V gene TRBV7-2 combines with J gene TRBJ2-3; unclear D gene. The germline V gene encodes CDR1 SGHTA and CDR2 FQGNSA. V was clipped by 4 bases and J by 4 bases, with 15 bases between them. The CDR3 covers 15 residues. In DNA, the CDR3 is TGTGCCAGCAGCTCTAGAACAGTTTCGGCAGATACGCAGTATTTT. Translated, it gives CASSSRTVSADTQYF.

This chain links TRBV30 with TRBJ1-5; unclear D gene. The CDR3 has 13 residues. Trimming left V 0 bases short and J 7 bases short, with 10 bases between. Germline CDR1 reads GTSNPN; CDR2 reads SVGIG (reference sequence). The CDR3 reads CAWSVSGNQPQHF. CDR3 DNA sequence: TGTGCCTGGAGTGTATCGGGGAACCAGCCCCAGCATTTT.

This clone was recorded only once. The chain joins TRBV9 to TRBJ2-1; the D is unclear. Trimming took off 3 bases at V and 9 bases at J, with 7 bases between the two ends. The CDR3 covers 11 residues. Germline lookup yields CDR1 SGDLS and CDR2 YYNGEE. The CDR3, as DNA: TGTGCCAGCAGCGCTAGTGGTGAGCAGTTCTTC. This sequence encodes CASSASGEQFF. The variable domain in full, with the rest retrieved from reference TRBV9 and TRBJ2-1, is DSGVTQTPKHLITATGQRVTLRCSPRSGDLSVYWYQQSLDQGLQFLIQYYNGEERAKGNILERFSAQQFPDLHSELNLSSLELGDSALYFCASSASGEQFFGPGTRLTVL.

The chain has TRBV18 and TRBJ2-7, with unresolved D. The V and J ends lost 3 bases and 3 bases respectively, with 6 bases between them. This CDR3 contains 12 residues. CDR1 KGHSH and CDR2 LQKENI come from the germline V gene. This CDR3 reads CASSPGHYEQYF. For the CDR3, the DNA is TGTGCCAGCTCACCGGGTCACTACGAGCAGTACTTC.

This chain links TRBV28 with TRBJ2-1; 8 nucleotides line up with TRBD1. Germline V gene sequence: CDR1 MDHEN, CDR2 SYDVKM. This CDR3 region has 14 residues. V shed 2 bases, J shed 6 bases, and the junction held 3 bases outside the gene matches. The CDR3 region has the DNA TGTGCCAGCAGTTTACAGGGGGCCGGCAATGAGCAGTTCTTC. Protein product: CASSLQGAGNEQFF.

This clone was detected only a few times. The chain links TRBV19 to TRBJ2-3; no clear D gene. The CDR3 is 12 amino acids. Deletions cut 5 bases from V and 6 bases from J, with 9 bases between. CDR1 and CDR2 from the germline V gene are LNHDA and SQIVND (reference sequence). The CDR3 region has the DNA TGTGCCAGTAGTCCCCGTTGGGATACGCAGTATTTT. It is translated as CASSPRWDTQYF.

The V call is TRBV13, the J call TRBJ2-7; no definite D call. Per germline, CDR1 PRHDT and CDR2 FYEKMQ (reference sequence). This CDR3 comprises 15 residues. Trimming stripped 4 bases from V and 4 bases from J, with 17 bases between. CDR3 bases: TGTGCCAGCAGCTCACGAGCCTTACGGGTGTACGAGCAGTACTTC. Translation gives CASSSRALRVYEQYF. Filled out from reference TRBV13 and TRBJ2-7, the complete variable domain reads AAGVIQSPRHLIKEKRETATLKCYPIPRHDTVYWYQQGPGQDPQFLISFYEKMQSDKGSIPDRFSAQQFSDYHSELNMSSLELGDSALYFCASSSRALRVYEQYFGPGTRLTVT.

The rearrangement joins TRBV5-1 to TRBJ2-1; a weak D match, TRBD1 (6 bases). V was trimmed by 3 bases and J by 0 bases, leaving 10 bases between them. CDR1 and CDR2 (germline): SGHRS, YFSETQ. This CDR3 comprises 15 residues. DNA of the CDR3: TGCGCCAGCAGCTCACAGGGCAGCTCCTACAATGAGCAGTTCTTC. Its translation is CASSSQGSSYNEQFF. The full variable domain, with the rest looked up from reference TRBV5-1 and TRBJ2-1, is KAGVTQTPRYLIKTRGQQVTLSCSPISGHRSVSWYQQTPGQGLQFLFEYFSETQRNKGNFPGRFSGRQFSNSRSEMNVSTLELGDSALYLCASSSQGSSYNEQFFGPGTRLTVL.

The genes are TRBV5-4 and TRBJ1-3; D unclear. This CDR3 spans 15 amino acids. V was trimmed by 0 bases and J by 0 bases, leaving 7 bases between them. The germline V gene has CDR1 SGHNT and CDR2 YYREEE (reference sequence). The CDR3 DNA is TGTGCCAGCAGCTTGGCACCCTTCTCTGGAAACACCATATATTTT. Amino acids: CASSLAPFSGNTIYF.

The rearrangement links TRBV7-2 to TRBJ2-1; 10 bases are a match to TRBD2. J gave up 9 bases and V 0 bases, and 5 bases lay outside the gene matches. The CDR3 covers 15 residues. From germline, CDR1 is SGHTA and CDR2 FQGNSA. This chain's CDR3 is CASSLALAGVREQFF. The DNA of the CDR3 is TGTGCCAGCAGCTTAGCCCTAGCGGGAGTCCGTGAGCAGTTCTTC.

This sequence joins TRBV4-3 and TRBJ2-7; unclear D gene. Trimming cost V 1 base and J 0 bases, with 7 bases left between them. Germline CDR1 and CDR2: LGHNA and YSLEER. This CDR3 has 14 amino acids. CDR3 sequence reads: CASSQVSGSYEQYF. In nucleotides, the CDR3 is TGCGCCAGCAGCCAAGTTTCCGGCTCCTACGAGCAGTACTTC.

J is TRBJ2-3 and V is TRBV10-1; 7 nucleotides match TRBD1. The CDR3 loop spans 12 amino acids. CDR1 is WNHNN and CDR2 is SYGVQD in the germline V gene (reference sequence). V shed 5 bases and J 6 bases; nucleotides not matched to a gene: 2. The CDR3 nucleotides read TGCGCCAGCAGTACAGGGGCCGATACGCAGTATTTT. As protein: CASSTGADTQYF.

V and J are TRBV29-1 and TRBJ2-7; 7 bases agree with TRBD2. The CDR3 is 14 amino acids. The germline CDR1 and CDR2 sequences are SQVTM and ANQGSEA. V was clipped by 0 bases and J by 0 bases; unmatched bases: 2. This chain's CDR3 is CSVEDRGVSYEQYF. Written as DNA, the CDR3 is TGCAGCGTTGAAGATCGGGGGGTCTCCTACGAGCAGTACTTC.

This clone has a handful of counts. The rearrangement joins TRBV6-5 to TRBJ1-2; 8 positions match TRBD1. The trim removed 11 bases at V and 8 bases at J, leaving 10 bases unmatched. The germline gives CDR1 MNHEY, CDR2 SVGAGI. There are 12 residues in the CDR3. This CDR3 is CASTGGSSGYTF. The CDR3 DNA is TGTGCCTCAACAGGGGGAAGTTCGGGCTACACCTTC.

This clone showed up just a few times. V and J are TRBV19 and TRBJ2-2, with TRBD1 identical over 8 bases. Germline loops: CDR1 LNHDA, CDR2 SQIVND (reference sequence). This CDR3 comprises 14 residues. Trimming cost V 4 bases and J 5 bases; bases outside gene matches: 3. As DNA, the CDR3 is TGTGCCAGTAGTAAGGACAGGGCAACCGGGGAGCTGTTTTTT. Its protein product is CASSKDRATGELFF. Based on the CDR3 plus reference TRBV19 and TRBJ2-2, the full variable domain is DGGITQSPKYLFRKEGQNVTLSCEQNLNHDAMYWYRQDPGQGLRLIYYSQIVNDFQKGDIAEGYSVSREKKESFPLTVTSAQKNPTAFYLCASSKDRATGELFFGEGSRLTVL.

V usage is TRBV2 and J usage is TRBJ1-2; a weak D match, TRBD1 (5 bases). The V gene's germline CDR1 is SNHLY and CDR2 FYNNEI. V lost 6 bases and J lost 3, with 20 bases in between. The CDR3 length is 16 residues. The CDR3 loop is CASSVGGTLDHYGYTF. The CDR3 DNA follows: TGTGCCAGCAGCGTCGGAGGGACGCTTGACCACTATGGCTACACCTTC. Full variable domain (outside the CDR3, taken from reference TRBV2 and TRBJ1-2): EPEVTQTPSHQVTQMGQEVILRCVPISNHLYFYWYRQILGQKVEFLVSFYNNEISEKSEIFDDQFSVERPDGSNFTLKIRSTKLEDSAMYFCASSVGGTLDHYGYTFGSGTRLTVV.

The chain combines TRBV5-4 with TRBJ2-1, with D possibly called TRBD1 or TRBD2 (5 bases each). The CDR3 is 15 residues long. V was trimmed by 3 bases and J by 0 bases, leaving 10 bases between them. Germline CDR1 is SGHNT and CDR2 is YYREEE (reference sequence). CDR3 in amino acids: CASSSSQGSYNEQFF. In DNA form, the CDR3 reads TGTGCCAGCAGCTCTAGCCAGGGCTCCTACAATGAGCAGTTCTTC.

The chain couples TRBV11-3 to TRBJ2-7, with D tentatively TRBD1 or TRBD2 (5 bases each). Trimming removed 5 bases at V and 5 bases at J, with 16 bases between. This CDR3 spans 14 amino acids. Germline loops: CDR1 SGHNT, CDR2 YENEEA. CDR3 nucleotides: TGTGCCAGCAGCCCAGCCGGGGCATCCAACGAGCAGTACTTC. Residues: CASSPAGASNEQYF. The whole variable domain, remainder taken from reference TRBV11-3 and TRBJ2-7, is EAGVVQSPRYKIIEKKQPVAFWCNPISGHNTLYWYLQNLGQGPELLIRYENEEAVDDSQLPKDRFSAERLKGVDSTLKIQPAELGDSAVYLCASSPAGASNEQYFGPGTRLTVT.

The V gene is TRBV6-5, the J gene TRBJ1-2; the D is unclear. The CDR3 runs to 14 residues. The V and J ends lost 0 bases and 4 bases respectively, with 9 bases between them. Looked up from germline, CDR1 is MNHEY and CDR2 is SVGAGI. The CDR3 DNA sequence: TGTGCCAGCAGTTACTCGAGGACGGGCTATGGCTACACCTTC. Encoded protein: CASSYSRTGYGYTF.

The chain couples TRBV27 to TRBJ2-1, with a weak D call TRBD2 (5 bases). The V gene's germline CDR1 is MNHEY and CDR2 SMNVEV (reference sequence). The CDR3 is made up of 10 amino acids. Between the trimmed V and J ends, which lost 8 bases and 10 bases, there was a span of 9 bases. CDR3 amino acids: CASGDYEQFF. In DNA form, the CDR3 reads TGTGCCAGCGGCGACTACGAGCAGTTCTTC.

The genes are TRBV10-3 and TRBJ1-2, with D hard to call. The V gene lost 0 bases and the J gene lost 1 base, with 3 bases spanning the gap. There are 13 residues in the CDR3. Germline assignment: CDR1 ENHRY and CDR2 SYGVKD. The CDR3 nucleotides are TGTGCCATCAGTGAGTCCCTTAACTATGGCTACACCTTC. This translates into CAISESLNYGYTF.

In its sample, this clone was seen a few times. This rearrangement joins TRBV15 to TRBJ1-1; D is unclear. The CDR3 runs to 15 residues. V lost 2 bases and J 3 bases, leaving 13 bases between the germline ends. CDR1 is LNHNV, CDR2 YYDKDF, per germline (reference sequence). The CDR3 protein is CATSRPSSVYTEAFF. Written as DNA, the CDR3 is TGTGCCACCAGCAGACCCTCATCTGTCTACACTGAAGCTTTCTTT.

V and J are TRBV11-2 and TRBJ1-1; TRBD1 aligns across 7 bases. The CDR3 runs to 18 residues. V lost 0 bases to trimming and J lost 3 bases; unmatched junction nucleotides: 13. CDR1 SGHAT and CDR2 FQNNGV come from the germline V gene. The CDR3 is CASSLDRSRAGGHTEAFF. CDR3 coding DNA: TGTGCCAGCAGCTTAGATCGTTCGAGGGCAGGGGGTCACACTGAAGCTTTCTTT.

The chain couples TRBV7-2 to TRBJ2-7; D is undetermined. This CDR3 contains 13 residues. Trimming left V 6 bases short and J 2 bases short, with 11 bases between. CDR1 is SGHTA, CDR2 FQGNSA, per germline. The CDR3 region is CASRVSAPYEQYF. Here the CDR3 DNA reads TGTGCCAGCAGGGTTTCAGCGCCCTACGAGCAGTACTTC.

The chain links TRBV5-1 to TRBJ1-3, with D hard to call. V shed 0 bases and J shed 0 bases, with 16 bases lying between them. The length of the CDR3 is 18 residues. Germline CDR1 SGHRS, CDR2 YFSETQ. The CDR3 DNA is TGCGCCAGCAGCTTGGATCCGGCCCCATGGAGCTCTGGAAACACCATATATTTT. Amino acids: CASSLDPAPWSSGNTIYF.

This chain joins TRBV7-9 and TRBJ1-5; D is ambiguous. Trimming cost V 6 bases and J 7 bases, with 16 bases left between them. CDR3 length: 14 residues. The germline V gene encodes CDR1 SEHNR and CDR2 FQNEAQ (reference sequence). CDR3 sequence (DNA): TGTGCCAGCAGTATTGCTACCGTGGGCCAGCCCCAGCATTTT. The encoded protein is CASSIATVGQPQHF.

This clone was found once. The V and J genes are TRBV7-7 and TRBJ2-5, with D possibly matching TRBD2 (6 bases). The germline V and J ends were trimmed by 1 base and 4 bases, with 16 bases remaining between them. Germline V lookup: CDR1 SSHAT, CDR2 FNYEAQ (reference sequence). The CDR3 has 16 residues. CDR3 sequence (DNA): TGTGCCAGCAGCTTAGGAGCAGGCGTGGGGGGAGAGACCCAGTACTTC. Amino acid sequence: CASSLGAGVGGETQYF.

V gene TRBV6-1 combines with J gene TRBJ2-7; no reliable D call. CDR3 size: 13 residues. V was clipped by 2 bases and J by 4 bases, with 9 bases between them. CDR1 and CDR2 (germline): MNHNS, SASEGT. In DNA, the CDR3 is TGTGCCAGCAGTGAATTTCCTGGGTACGAGCAGTACTTC. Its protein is CASSEFPGYEQYF.

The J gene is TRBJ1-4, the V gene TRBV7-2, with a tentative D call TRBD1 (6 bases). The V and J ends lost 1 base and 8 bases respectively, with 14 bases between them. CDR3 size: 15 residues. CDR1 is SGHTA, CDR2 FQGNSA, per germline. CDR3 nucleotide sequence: TGTGCCAGCAGCTTAGTACAGGGCCGGGACGAAAAACTGTTTTTT. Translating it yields CASSLVQGRDEKLFF.

CDR3 coding DNA: TGTGCCAGCAGTCTAGGGGGGGACTCGCCCCAGCATTTT. Amino acids: CASSLGGDSPQHF. The V and J genes are TRBV7-9 and TRBJ1-5, with D possibly TRBD1 on 6 matching bases. V was clipped by 6 bases and J by 9 bases, with 15 bases between them. The CDR3 length is 13 residues. Germline lookup yields CDR1 SEHNR and CDR2 FQNEAQ (reference sequence).